This TCR beta chain was profiled in a study of shared clonotypes between healthy human individuals. The CDR3 is 13 amino acids. Germline V gives CDR1 SGDLS, CDR2 YYNGEE. Deletions cut 3 bases from V and 8 bases from J, with 11 bases between. On this clone itself: Its antigen remains unknown.

TCRdb's table, derived via immunoSEQ multiplex PCR, lists solely in-frame clones and lacks some. The table records 2.3 million or so clones, over 90% of them present only once. Broader study findings: Non-shared clonotypes showed lower generation probabilities than clonotypes common to all four donors. With several donors compared, around 5% of naive CD4 clonotypes were shared.

The clonotype originates from a man younger than 35 in good health. Some clones in this sample may be carry-over from other donors' samples. The sequenced material came from naive CD4+ T cells from PBMCs. The sample's subset: CD45RA+ positively selected. This sequence joins TRBV9 and TRBJ2-2; D gene ambiguous. The DNA of the CDR3 is TGTGCCAGCAGCGCCCAAGACCAGGGGGAGCTGTTTTTT. Translated: CASSAQDQGELFF.